This passage covers 9 T cell receptor beta chains from one sample sequenced in a study of shared clonotypes between healthy human individuals. CD45RO-negative CD8 cells positively selected for CCR7 made up the naive population, which excluded terminally differentiated effector memory CD45RA+ cells. Profiling relied on immunoSEQ multiplex PCR, and the TCRdb table lists in-frame clones only, not all of them. Of about 1,800,000 clones listed, about 95% are singletons. The sequenced material came from naive CD8+ T cells sorted from blood. These receptors came from a man between 18 and 35 years old in good health.

The chain uses TRBV4-1 and TRBJ2-1; 7 nucleotides match TRBD1. V trimming: 3 bases; J trimming: 8 bases; junction bases outside the gene matches: 10. CDR3 length: 15 amino acids. Germline assignment: CDR1 MGHRA and CDR2 YSYEKL. CDR3 region: CASSQETGLGDEQFF. The DNA for the CDR3 is TGCGCCAGCAGCCAGGAGACAGGGCTAGGCGATGAGCAGTTCTTC.

The chain links TRBV27 to TRBJ1-1; TRBD1 is a possible D gene (5 bases). Germline-derived CDR1 and CDR2 are MNHEY and SMNVEV (reference sequence). The V gene lost 3 bases and the J gene lost 1 base, with 9 bases spanning the gap. This CDR3 region has 14 residues. The CDR3 is CASSFPGQNTEAFF. The CDR3 coding sequence is TGTGCCAGCAGTTTCCCGGGGCAGAACACTGAAGCTTTCTTT.

CDR3 amino acids: CASSFLAGERGGELFF. The CDR3 nucleotides are TGTGCCAGCAGCTTTCTAGCGGGAGAAAGGGGCGGGGAGCTGTTTTTT. V and J are TRBV7-6 and TRBJ2-2, with 10 bases matching TRBD2. The CDR3 is 16 amino acids. Germline V gene sequence: CDR1 SGHVS, CDR2 FNYEAQ. V was pared by 3 bases and J by 7 bases, with 8 bases of the junction left unmatched.

The CDR3 DNA sequence: TGTGCCAGCAGCTTGGGAATCGACGGGGCCTCTGAAGCTTTCTTT. Amino acid sequence: CASSLGIDGASEAFF. The chain uses TRBV5-4 and TRBJ1-1, with a possible D match to TRBD1 (5 bases). Germline-derived CDR1 and CDR2 are SGHNT and YYREEE (reference sequence). CDR3 length: 15 amino acids. Trimming pared 0 bases from V and 6 bases from J, leaving 15 bases between.

The genes are TRBV6-6 and TRBJ1-1; possibly TRBD1 for D (5 bases). Germline assignment: CDR1 MNHNY and CDR2 SVGAGI (reference sequence). This CDR3 spans 13 amino acids. Trimming stripped 8 bases from V and 5 bases from J, with 15 bases between. CDR3 sequence: CASLVGGGTEAFF. DNA of the CDR3: TGTGCCAGCCTAGTGGGGGGAGGGACTGAAGCTTTCTTT.

The chain carries TRBV4-1 and TRBJ2-2, with D perhaps TRBD1 (5 bases). The CDR3 covers 15 residues. CDR1 MGHRA and CDR2 YSYEKL come from the germline V gene. Trimming removed 4 bases at V and 1 base at J, with 10 bases between. Written as DNA, the CDR3 is TGCGCCAGCAGCCTAAATCAGGGGAACACCGGGGAGCTGTTTTTT. Translation: CASSLNQGNTGELFF.

This chain links TRBV19 with TRBJ2-1; no clear D gene. The CDR3 length is 12 residues. Trimming shortened V by 6 bases and J by 7 bases, and 10 bases separated the two germline ends. Germline V gene data show CDR1 as LNHDA and CDR2 as SQIVND (reference sequence). The CDR3 sequence is CASRSLGNEQFF. The CDR3 DNA reads TGTGCCAGTAGAAGTTTAGGGAATGAGCAGTTCTTC. Full variable domain (missing parts from reference TRBV19 and TRBJ2-1): DGGITQSPKYLFRKEGQNVTLSCEQNLNHDAMYWYRQDPGQGLRLIYYSQIVNDFQKGDIAEGYSVSREKKESFPLTVTSAQKNPTAFYLCASRSLGNEQFFGPGTRLTVL.

This chain uses TRBV7-9 with TRBJ2-5; TRBD2 is a possible D gene (5 bases). V was pared by 3 bases and J by 3 bases, with 8 bases between. There are 13 residues in the CDR3. Germline loops: CDR1 SEHNR, CDR2 FQNEAQ (reference sequence). The CDR3 spells CASSFPGEETQYF. CDR3 in DNA: TGTGCCAGCAGCTTCCCCGGGGAAGAGACCCAGTACTTC.

This chain connects TRBV6-1 to TRBJ2-3; TRBD2 matches 11 bases. This CDR3 spans 16 amino acids. The ends lost 2 bases at V and 2 bases at J; junction bases unmatched: 3. Germline CDR1 is MNHNS and CDR2 is SASEGT. Here the CDR3 reads CASSEPTSGVTDTQYF. The CDR3 nucleotides are TGTGCCAGCAGTGAACCGACTAGCGGGGTCACAGATACGCAGTATTTT.